The rows below give T cell receptor beta chains drawn from one sample of a study of post-analysis software for immune sequencing data. TCRdb redid the calling of the PCR reads with MiXCR, one entry per CDR3 protein. The data hold roughly 650,000 distinct CDR3 sequences, with approximately 59% observed a single time. Sequenced material: blood. These TCRs come from a girl under 10 years old with multiple sclerosis. CDR3s include the opening cysteine and the closing phenylalanine or tryptophan. D genes are given only for firm matches. Size values are once, few and many counts, or a class for expanded clones, and some rows have none.

j_call v_call clone_size d_call cdr3_nt cdr3_aa
TRBJ2-1 TRBV20-1 NA NA TGCAGTGCTATCCCCGGGGGCTCCTACAATGAGCAGTTCTTC CSAIPGGSYNEQFF
TRBJ2-4 TRBV12-3/TRBV12-4 NA TRBD1 TGTGCCAGCAGACCTAAAGACAGGGAGCAGTACTTC CASRPKDREQYF
TRBJ2-7 TRBV11-2 NA TRBD1 TGTGCCAGCAGCTTAGATCCAATCCTCCCCCCGACAGGGAACTACGAGCAGTACTTC CASSLDPILPPTGNYEQYF
TRBJ2-1 TRBV7-2 few TRBD2 TGTGCCAGCAGCTTAGGCGCGGGGGGGTTCTACAATGAGCAGTTCTTC CASSLGAGGFYNEQFF
TRBJ2-7 TRBV7-2 NA NA TGTGCCAGCAGCCCCAATTGGGCCTCCTACGAGCAGTACTTC CASSPNWASYEQYF
TRBJ1-6 TRBV9 few NA TGTGCCAGCAGCAGAGGAGATTCAAATTCACCCCTCCACTTT CASSRGDSNSPLHF
TRBJ2-5 TRBV6-5 once TRBD2 TGTGCCAGCAGTTTCTACAGACTAGCGGGGGAAGAGACCCAGTACTTC CASSFYRLAGEETQYF
TRBJ1-2 TRBV12-3/TRBV12-4 NA TRBD1 TGTGCCAGCAGTCGAGGGGGCTCGATGAGTGGCTACACCTTC CASSRGGSMSGYTF
TRBJ2-1 TRBV15 NA TRBD1 TGTGCCACCAGCAGAGATATGGGGACAGGAGACTCCTACAATGAGCAGTTCTTC CATSRDMGTGDSYNEQFF
TRBJ2-4 TRBV7-9 NA TRBD2 TGTGCCAGCAGCGCACTTTACGGGGGGGAGCAGTACTTC CASSALYGGEQYF